Described below is a single T cell receptor (beta chain) sequence and its context. The antigen remains undetermined. V was shortened by 3 bases and J by 11 bases, with 17 bases between the two germline ends. This CDR3 has 14 amino acids. In germline, CDR1 is LGHNA, CDR2 YSLEER. This sample was taken from a study of CD8+ T cells in alopecia areata. Overall study: Oral tofacitinib (5 to 10 mg twice daily) was administered to treated patients. Study-wide results and caveats: Sequence data from scalp samples additionally include resident alphabeta T cells of normal skin.

cDNA serving as the sequencing template came from extracted, reverse transcribed RNA. Clones were sequenced by immunoSEQ multiplex PCR, and TCRdb holds only the in-frame ones, with some missing. The top ten clones hold around 1.8% of a sample with approximately 180,000 clones, roughly 63% of them seen once. Source: CD4+ T cells sorted from blood, taken at week 0. The V call is TRBV4-3, the J call TRBJ2-4; D not certain. The clonotype originates from a human donor with alopecia areata. The CDR3 coding sequence is TGCGCCAGCAGCCAGTCCCCCAGCGCTGGTGTTCAGTACTTC. Translating gives CASSQSPSAGVQYF.